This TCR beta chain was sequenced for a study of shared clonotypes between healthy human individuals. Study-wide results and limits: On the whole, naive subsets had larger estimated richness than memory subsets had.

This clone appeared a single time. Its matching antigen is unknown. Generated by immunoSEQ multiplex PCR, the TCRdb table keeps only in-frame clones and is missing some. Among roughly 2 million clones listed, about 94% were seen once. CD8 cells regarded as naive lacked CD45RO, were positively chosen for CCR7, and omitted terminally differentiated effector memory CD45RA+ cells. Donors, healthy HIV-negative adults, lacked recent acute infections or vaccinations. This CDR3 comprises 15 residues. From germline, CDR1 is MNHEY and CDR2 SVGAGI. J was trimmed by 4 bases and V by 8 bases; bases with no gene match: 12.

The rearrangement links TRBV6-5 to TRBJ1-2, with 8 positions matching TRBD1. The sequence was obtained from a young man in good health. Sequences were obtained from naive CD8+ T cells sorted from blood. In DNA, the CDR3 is TGTGCCAGCGGGGGGACAGGCCCTTTAGGCTATGGCTACACCTTC. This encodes CASGGTGPLGYGYTF.